A single sample is the source of the 4 T cell receptor beta chains below, sequenced in a study of naive and memory T cell subsets. The beta constant-region primer was an equimolar mix of two oligonucleotides covering TRBC1 and TRBC2. Ligated cDNA was amplified by four rounds of PCR with nested alpha and beta constant-region primers and SP2. Using its own MiXCR run on the UMI-ligation and nested PCR reads, TCRdb lists one record per CDR3 protein. Of about 82,000 distinct CDR3 sequences listed, over 8.5% are singletons. What was sequenced was naive CD8+ T cells from blood. The receptors come from a human donor in good health.

The J gene is TRBJ2-7, the V gene TRBV29-1; 7 positions agree with TRBD1. This CDR3 is 14 amino acids long. In germline, CDR1 is SQVTM, CDR2 ANQGSEA. The trim removed 6 bases at V and 2 bases at J, leaving 10 bases unmatched. CDR3 sequence: CSVAGTECPYEQYF. CDR3 DNA sequence: TGCAGCGTCGCAGGGACAGAATGTCCCTACGAGCAGTACTTC.

This clonotype appeared a few times. The genes are TRBV13 and TRBJ2-4; 7 positions match TRBD2. This CDR3 is 18 amino acids long. The junction had 14 bases not matched to a gene; V was cut back by 4 bases and J by 2 bases. The germline V gene has CDR1 PRHDT and CDR2 FYEKMQ (reference sequence). This chain's CDR3 is CASSSSAGVTPPKNIQYF. CDR3 nucleotides: TGTGCCAGCAGCTCATCGGCGGGAGTCACCCCCCCCAAAAACATTCAGTACTTC.

In its sample, this clonotype was seen a few times. The chain combines TRBV6-6 with TRBJ1-4, with D tentatively TRBD1 (6 bases). V was shortened by 5 bases and J by 6 bases, with 16 bases between the two germline ends. The CDR3 is made up of 15 amino acids. Germline V gives CDR1 MNHNY, CDR2 SVGAGI (reference sequence). The CDR3 nucleotides are TGTGCCAGCAGTGAGGTCGGGGGGCGGCATGAAAAACTGTTTTTT. Its protein product is CASSEVGGRHEKLFF.

The chain has TRBV6-5 and TRBJ1-2, with D perhaps TRBD1 (6 bases). Per germline, CDR1 MNHEY and CDR2 SVGAGI. The CDR3 has 15 residues. Trimming removed 7 bases from V and 3 bases from J, with 18 bases in between. The chain's CDR3 is CASTPLQGFDYGYTF. CDR3 in DNA: TGTGCCAGCACCCCCCTACAGGGATTCGACTATGGCTACACCTTC.